These T cell receptor beta chains were read from a single sample in a study of blood T cell repertoires in COVID-19. TCRdb's table, derived via immunoSEQ multiplex PCR, lists solely in-frame clones and lacks some. This table holds over 400,000 clones, approximately 86% found once. Sequenced material: PBMCs or T cells enriched from blood (not recorded which). Receptors originate from a woman aged 55-75 years who had recovered from COVID-19. The CDR3 runs from the conserved cysteine through the conserved F or W. Each record gives: clone size, D gene, J gene, V gene, CDR3 DNA, CDR3 protein. D genes are given only for firm matches. Size tells how often a clone was seen (once, few, many) or the class of an expanded clone, and some rows leave it out.

size: -
D: -
J: TRBJ2-3
V: TRBV5-1
DNA: TGCGCCAGCAGCTTGACGGCGGTCGGAGGTACGCAGTATTTT
CDR3: CASSLTAVGGTQYF

size: -
D: -
J: TRBJ2-3
V: TRBV5-4
DNA: TGTGCCAGCAGCTCCCGGGTCCAATCCGATACGCAGTATTTT
CDR3: CASSSRVQSDTQYF

size: -
D: -
J: TRBJ1-3
V: TRBV12-3/TRBV12-4
DNA: TGTGCCAGCAGTTTCGGTGGAAACACCATATATTTT
CDR3: CASSFGGNTIYF

size: -
D: -
J: TRBJ1-4
V: TRBV27
DNA: TGTGCCAGCAGGACTACAGGGTTTGGCGGAAAACTGTTTTTT
CDR3: CASRTTGFGGKLFF

size: -
D: TRBD1
J: TRBJ2-7
V: TRBV29-1
DNA: TGCAGCGTGGGGGACAGGGGTTACGAGCAGTACTTC
CDR3: CSVGDRGYEQYF

size: -
D: TRBD1
J: TRBJ1-1
V: TRBV15
DNA: TGTGCCACCGAGGGACAGGGTCTGGTAGCTGAAGCTTTCTTT
CDR3: CATEGQGLVAEAFF

size: once
D: -
J: TRBJ2-1
V: TRBV27
DNA: TGTGCCAGCAGTTCCCGACTAGAACCCCATGGTGAGCAGTTCTTC
CDR3: CASSSRLEPHGEQFF

size: -
D: TRBD1
J: TRBJ1-3
V: TRBV19
DNA: TGTGCCAGTAGTTCAACAGGGGCGCCAGGAAACACCATATATTTT
CDR3: CASSSTGAPGNTIYF

size: once
D: -
J: TRBJ2-5
V: TRBV5-6
DNA: TGTGCCAGCAGCGGACGCTTTACGGGACCGCGGGGCCAGTACTTC
CDR3: CASSGRFTGPRGQYF

size: once
D: TRBD2
J: TRBJ2-1
V: TRBV5-1
DNA: TGCGCCAGCAGCTTGTGGCGGGGGGTCGGGAATGAGCAGTTCTTC
CDR3: CASSLWRGVGNEQFF

size: -
D: TRBD1
J: TRBJ2-3
V: TRBV30
DNA: TGTGCCCGGAGACGGGACAGGGTCCCCCAAAGCACAGATACGCAGTATTTT
CDR3: CARRRDRVPQSTDTQYF

size: -
D: TRBD2
J: TRBJ2-1
V: TRBV9
DNA: TGTGCCAGCAGCGTAGGACTAGCGGGGACTTACAATGAGCAGTTCTTC
CDR3: CASSVGLAGTYNEQFF

size: -
D: -
J: TRBJ1-3
V: TRBV7-2
DNA: TGTGCCAGCAGCTTATCGACTCCCCTCTCTGGAAACACCATATATTTT
CDR3: CASSLSTPLSGNTIYF

size: -
D: TRBD1
J: TRBJ1-2
V: TRBV3-1/TRBV3-2
DNA: TGTGCCAGCAGCGCCCGGGACAGGCCTTACTATGGCTACACCTTC
CDR3: CASSARDRPYYGYTF

size: -
D: -
J: TRBJ2-7
V: TRBV2
DNA: TGTGCCAGCAGCGAGGAGTCCCGGGAGCAGTACTTC
CDR3: CASSEESREQYF

size: -
D: TRBD1
J: TRBJ1-2
V: TRBV24-1
DNA: TGTGCCACCAGTGATTTCGGGACAGGGGTCTATGGCTACACCTTC
CDR3: CATSDFGTGVYGYTF

size: -
D: -
J: TRBJ1-2
V: TRBV6-2/TRBV6-3
DNA: TGTGCCAGCAGTTACTCAGGGGACTATGGCTACACCTTC
CDR3: CASSYSGDYGYTF

size: -
D: TRBD1
J: TRBJ1-3
V: TRBV6-5
DNA: TGTGCCAGCGGCCAGGGGGCAGGGGGAAACACCATATATTTT
CDR3: CASGQGAGGNTIYF

size: -
D: TRBD2
J: TRBJ2-1
V: TRBV9
DNA: TGTGCCAGCAGCGTAGGACTAGCGGGGAGGAGCTCCTACAATGAGCAGTTCTTC
CDR3: CASSVGLAGRSSYNEQFF

size: -
D: TRBD1
J: TRBJ1-2
V: TRBV13
DNA: TGTGCCAGCAGCCCAACCTCGGGACAGGACGTAGTATACTATGGCTACACCTTC
CDR3: CASSPTSGQDVVYYGYTF

size: few
D: TRBD1
J: TRBJ1-6
V: TRBV5-1
DNA: TGCGCCAGCAGCGGACAGGGAGCCGTAAATTCACCCCTCCACTTT
CDR3: CASSGQGAVNSPLHF

size: -
D: TRBD1
J: TRBJ1-1
V: TRBV7-8
DNA: TGTGCCAGCAGTCTTCTCAGGGGGCCGGAGACTGAAGCTTTCTTT
CDR3: CASSLLRGPETEAFF

size: -
D: -
J: TRBJ1-6
V: TRBV25-1
DNA: TGTGCCAGCAGAACAGGGATTCGAGCACCCCTCCACTTT
CDR3: CASRTGIRAPLHF

size: few
D: -
J: TRBJ1-1
V: TRBV2
DNA: TGTGCCACCAGCGGGGTACAGAGGAACACTGAAGCTTTCTTT
CDR3: CATSGVQRNTEAFF

size: -
D: -
J: TRBJ1-6
V: TRBV5-1
DNA: TGCGCCAGCAGCCCTGGATCATCTAGCTCCTATAATTCACCCCTCCACTTT
CDR3: CASSPGSSSSYNSPLHF

size: -
D: TRBD1
J: TRBJ1-3
V: TRBV11-2
DNA: TGTGCCAGCAGCCCGAGACGGTGGGACAGGGGAAACACCATATATTTT
CDR3: CASSPRRWDRGNTIYF

size: -
D: TRBD2
J: TRBJ2-3
V: TRBV9
DNA: TGTGCCAGCAGCGTAGGGCGGGGGGGAAGCACAGATACGCAGTATTTT
CDR3: CASSVGRGGSTDTQYF

size: once
D: -
J: TRBJ1-1
V: TRBV2
DNA: TGTGCCAGCAATGGGCAGGGGACGAGTGGTTTCTTT
CDR3: CASNGQGTSGFF

size: -
D: -
J: TRBJ2-3
V: TRBV11-2
DNA: TGTGCCAGCAGCTCAACGGGGCGGGGGCCCACAGATACGCAGTATTTT
CDR3: CASSSTGRGPTDTQYF

size: -
D: TRBD2
J: TRBJ2-3
V: TRBV24-1
DNA: TGTGCCACCAGTGATTTGCAAGGCGGACTAGCGGGGGAAGGTACGCAGTATTTT
CDR3: CATSDLQGGLAGEGTQYF

size: -
D: TRBD1
J: TRBJ1-4
V: TRBV6-5
DNA: TGTGCCAGCAGTCCCGGGGGGACAGGTGAAAAACTGTTTTTT
CDR3: CASSPGGTGEKLFF

size: -
D: -
J: TRBJ1-6
V: TRBV2
DNA: TGTGCCGGGGGCACTCCCAATTCACCCCTCCACTTT
CDR3: CAGGTPNSPLHF

size: -
D: -
J: TRBJ2-7
V: TRBV2
DNA: TGTGCCAGCACTCGACGGGGAAACGAGCAGTACTTC
CDR3: CASTRRGNEQYF